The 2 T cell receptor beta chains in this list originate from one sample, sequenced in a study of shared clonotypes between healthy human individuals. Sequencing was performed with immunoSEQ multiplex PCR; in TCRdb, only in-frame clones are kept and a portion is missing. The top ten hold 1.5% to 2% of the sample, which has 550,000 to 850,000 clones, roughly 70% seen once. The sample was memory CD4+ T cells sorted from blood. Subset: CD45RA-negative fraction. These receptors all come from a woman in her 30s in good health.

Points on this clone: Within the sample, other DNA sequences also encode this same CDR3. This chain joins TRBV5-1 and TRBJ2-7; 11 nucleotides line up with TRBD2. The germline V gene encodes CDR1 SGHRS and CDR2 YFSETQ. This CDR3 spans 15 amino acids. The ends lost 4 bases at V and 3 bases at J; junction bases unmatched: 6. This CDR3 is CASSDRTSGLYEQYF. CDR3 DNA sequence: TGCGCCAGCAGCGACAGGACTAGCGGGCTCTACGAGCAGTACTTC.

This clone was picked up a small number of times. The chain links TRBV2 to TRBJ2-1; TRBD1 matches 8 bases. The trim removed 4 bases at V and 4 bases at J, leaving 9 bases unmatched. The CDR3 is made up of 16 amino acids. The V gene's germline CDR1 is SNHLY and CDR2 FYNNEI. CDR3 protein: CASSGLGTGGYNEQFF. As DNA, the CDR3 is TGTGCCAGCAGTGGACTAGGGACAGGAGGTTACAATGAGCAGTTCTTC.